This T cell receptor beta chain comes out of a study of cytomegalovirus exposure and HLA in healthy donors. Turning to the study itself: Of some 410 genotyped donors, more than 65% grouped in the Caucasian-associated ancestry cluster.

A few counts support this clone. Primers included in the PCR were 60 Vbeta and 13 Jbeta primers. Clones were read by immunoSEQ multiplex PCR, and TCRdb kept only the in-frame ones, dropping some. The data contain around 80,000 clones, over 75% of them singletons. J was trimmed by 5 bases and V by 0 bases; bases with no gene match: 8. This CDR3 is built from 16 residues. Germline CDR1 LNHNV, CDR2 YYDKDF (reference sequence). The V and J genes are TRBV15 and TRBJ2-3, with 7 bases fitting TRBD2. The clonotype originates from a female donor in good health and CMV-seronegative. What was sequenced was PBMCs. The CDR3 reads CATSRDLASGGDTQYF. In DNA form, the CDR3 reads TGTGCCACCAGCAGAGATCTGGCTAGCGGTGGAGATACGCAGTATTTT.